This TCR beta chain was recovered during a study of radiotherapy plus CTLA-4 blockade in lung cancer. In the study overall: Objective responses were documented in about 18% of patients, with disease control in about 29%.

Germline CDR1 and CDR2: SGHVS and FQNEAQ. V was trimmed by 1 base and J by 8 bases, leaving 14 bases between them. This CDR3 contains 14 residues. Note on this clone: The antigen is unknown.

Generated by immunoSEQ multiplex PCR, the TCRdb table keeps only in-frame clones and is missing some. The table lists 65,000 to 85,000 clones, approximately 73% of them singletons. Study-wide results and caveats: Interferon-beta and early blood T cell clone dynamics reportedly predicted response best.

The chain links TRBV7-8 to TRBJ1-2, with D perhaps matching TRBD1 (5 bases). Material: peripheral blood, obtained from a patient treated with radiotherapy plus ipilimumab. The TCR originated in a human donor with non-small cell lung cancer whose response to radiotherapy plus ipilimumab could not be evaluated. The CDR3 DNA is TGTGCCAGCAGCTTAGTTTCGGGGCGGGGAGGCTACACCTTC. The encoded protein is CASSLVSGRGGYTF. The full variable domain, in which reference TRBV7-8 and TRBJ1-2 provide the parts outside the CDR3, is GAGVSQSPRYKVAKRGQDVALRCDPISGHVSLFWYQQALGQGPEFLTYFQNEAQLDKSGLPSDRFFAERPEGSVSTLKIQRTQQEDSAVYLCASSLVSGRGGYTFGSGTRLTVV.